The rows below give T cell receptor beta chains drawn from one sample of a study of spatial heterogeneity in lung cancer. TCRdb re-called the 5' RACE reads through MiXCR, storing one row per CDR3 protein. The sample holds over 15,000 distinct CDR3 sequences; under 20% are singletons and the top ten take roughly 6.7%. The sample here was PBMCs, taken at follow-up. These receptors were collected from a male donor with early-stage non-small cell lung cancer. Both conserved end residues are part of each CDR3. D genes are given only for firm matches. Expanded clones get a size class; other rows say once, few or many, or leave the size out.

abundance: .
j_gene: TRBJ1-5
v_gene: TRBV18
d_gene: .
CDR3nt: TGTGCCAGCTCACCACGAACACCTTTTCGGGCGAGCAATCAGCCCCAGCATTTT
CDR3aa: CASSPRTPFRASNQPQHF

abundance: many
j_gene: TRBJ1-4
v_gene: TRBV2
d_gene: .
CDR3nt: TGTGCCAGCACAAGGGGGGGCCGGGCAACTAATGAAAAACTGTTTTTT
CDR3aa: CASTRGGRATNEKLFF

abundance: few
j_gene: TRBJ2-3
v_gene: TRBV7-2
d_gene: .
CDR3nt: TGTGCCAGCAGCTTAGTTCTAGCGCCAGATACGCAGTATTTT
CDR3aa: CASSLVLAPDTQYF

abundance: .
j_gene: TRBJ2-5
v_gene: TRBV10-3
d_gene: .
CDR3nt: TGTGCCATCAGTGATTCGGGGGCAGAGACCCAGTACTTC
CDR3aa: CAISDSGAETQYF

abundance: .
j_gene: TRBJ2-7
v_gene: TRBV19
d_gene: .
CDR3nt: TGTGCCAGTAGTAGAACAGGGAGCTCCTACGAGCAGTACTTC
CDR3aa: CASSRTGSSYEQYF

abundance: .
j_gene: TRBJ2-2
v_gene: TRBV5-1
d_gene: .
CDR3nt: TGCGCCAGCAGCACTTGGGACGGACCCACCGGGGAGCTGTTTTTT
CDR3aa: CASSTWDGPTGELFF

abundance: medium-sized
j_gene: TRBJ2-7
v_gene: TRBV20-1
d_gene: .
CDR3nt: TGCAGTGCGGGTGACAGGCCCTACGAGCAGTACTTC
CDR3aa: CSAGDRPYEQYF

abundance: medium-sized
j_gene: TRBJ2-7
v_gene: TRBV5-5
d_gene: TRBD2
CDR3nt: TGTGCCAGCAGCAGGACTAGCGGGTACGAGCAGTACTTC
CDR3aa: CASSRTSGYEQYF

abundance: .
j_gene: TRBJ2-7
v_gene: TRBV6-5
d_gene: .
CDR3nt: TGTGCCAGCATAACTAGGCGCGGCGGCAGGGTATACGAGCAGTACTTC
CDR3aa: CASITRRGGRVYEQYF

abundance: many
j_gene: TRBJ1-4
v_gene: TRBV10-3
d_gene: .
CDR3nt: TGTGCCATCAGCCGGAGTAATGAAAAACTGTTTTTT
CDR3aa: CAISRSNEKLFF

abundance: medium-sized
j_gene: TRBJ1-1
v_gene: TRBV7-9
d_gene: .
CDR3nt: TGTGCCAGCAGCTCCGGACAGTTGAACACTGAAGCTTTCTTT
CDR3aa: CASSSGQLNTEAFF

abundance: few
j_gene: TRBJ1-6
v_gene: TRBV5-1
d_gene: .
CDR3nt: TGCGCCAGCAGCCCGCTGAGGGCAGGTGACAATTCACCCCTCCACTTT
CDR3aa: CASSPLRAGDNSPLHF

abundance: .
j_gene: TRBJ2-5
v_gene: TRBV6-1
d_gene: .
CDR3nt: TGTGCCAGCACCCCCCTCATGGAGGGCACCCAGTACTTC
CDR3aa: CASTPLMEGTQYF

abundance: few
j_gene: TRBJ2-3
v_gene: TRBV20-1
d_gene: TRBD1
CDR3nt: TGCAGTGCTAGGAGACAGGGTGCGACAGATACGCAGTATTTT
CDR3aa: CSARRQGATDTQYF

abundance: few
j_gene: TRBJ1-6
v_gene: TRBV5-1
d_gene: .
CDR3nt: TGCGCCAGCAGCTTGGATCAAGTCCCTTCACCCCTCCACTTT
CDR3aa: CASSLDQVPSPLHF

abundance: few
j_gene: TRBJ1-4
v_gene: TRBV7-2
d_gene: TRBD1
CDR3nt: TGTGCCAGCAGCCCCGACAGGGCAACTAATGAAAAACTGTTTTTT
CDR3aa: CASSPDRATNEKLFF

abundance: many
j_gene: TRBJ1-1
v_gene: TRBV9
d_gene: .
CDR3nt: TGTGCCAGTGGGGGACGGTTGAACACTGAAGCTTTCTTT
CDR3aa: CASGGRLNTEAFF

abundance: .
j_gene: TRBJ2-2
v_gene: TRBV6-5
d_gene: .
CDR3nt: TGTGCCAGCAGTTACGGGCAGGGCGACACCGGGGAGCTGTTTTTT
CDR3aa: CASSYGQGDTGELFF

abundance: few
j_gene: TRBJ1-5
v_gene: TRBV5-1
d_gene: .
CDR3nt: TGCGCCAGCAGCTTGTACGGGGATGGCAATCAGCCCCAGCATTTT
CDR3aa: CASSLYGDGNQPQHF

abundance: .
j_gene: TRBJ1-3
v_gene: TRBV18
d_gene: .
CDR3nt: TGTGCCAGCTCACCAGTCGGGGACTCTGGAAACACCATATATTTT
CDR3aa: CASSPVGDSGNTIYF

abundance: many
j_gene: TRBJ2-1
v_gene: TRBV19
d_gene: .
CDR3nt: TGTGCCAGTGAGACTGGGGGTATCGGTGAGCAGTTCTTC
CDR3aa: CASETGGIGEQFF

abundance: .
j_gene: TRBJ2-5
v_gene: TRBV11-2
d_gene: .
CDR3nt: TGTGCCAGCAGCGACGGGGTAATAGGAGAGACCCAGTACTTC
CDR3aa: CASSDGVIGETQYF

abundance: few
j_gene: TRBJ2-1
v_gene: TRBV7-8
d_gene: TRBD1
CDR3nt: TGTGCCGGGGGACAGGGAGATGAGCAGTTCTTC
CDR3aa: CAGGQGDEQFF

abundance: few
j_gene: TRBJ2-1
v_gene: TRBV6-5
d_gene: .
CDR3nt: TGTGCCAGCAGTTTGGCCTCGGGGGAATACAATGAGCAGTTCTTC
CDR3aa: CASSLASGEYNEQFF

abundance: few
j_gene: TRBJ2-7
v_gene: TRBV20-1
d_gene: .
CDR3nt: TGCAGTGCGGGGGACGGAGACGAGCAGTACTTC
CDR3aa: CSAGDGDEQYF

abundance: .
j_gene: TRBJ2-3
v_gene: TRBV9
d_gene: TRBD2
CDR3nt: TGTGCCAGCAGCGCTAGCGGGGGGGTTGGAGATACGCAGTATTTT
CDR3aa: CASSASGGVGDTQYF

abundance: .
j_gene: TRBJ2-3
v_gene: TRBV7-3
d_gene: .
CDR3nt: TGTGCCAGCAGCCGAATCGGCTTGGATACGCAGTATTTT
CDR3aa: CASSRIGLDTQYF

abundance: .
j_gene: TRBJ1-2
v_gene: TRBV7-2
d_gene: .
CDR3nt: TGTGCCAGCAGCTTAGCTACAGAGTTCTATGGCTACACCTTC
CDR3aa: CASSLATEFYGYTF

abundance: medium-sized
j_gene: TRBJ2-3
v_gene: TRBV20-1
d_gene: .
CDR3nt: TGCAGTGTCCAACCGGGGAAGATTAGCACAGATACGCAGTATTTT
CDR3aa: CSVQPGKISTDTQYF

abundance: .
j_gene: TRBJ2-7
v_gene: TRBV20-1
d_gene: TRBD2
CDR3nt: TGCAGTGCTGAACAATTCGGGACTAGCAGCGACGAGCAGTACTTC
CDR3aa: CSAEQFGTSSDEQYF

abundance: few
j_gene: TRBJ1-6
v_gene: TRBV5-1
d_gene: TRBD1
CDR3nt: TGCGCCAGCAGCTTGGAGGGCAGGGGGCCTTCACCCCTCCACTTT
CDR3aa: CASSLEGRGPSPLHF

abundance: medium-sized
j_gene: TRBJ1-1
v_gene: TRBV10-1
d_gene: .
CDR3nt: TGCGCCAGCATGGGTCAGGAGAACACTGAAGCTTTCTTT
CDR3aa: CASMGQENTEAFF

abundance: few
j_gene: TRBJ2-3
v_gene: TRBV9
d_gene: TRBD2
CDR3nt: TGTGCCAGCAGCTCCCGGACTAGCGGGGGGGCAGATACGCAGTATTTT
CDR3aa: CASSSRTSGGADTQYF

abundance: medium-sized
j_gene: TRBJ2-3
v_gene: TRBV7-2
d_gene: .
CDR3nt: TGTGCCAGCACCCTACGCACAGATACGCAGTATTTT
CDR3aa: CASTLRTDTQYF

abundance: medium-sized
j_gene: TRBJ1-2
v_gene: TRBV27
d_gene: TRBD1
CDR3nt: TGTGCCAGCAGTTTATTCTGGGACAGAGGGGACATAGCTAACTATGGCTACACCTTC
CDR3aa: CASSLFWDRGDIANYGYTF

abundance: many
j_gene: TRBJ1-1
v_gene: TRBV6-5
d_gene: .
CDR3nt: TGTGCCAGCAAGGCCTGGGACACTGAAGCTTTCTTT
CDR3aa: CASKAWDTEAFF

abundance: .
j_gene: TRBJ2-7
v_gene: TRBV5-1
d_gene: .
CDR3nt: TGCGCCAGCAGCTCAAACAGACAGGACGAGCAGTACTTC
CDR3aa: CASSSNRQDEQYF